Listed here are 27 T cell receptor beta chains from one sample, sequenced in a study of regulatory T cells in long-lasting Graves disease. Combining iRepertoire HTBI primers with Arm-PCR of CDR3 regions, the authors built TCR beta libraries. In TCRdb, the multiplex PCR reads were re-called with MiXCR into one record per CDR3 protein. This table holds 400,000 to 500,000 distinct CDR3 sequences, 14% to 15% found once. Sample time point: newly diagnosed GD, antithyroid drugs for less than 3 months. PBMCs were the source of the RNA used for TCR sequencing. The same data also contributed to another study, on T cells in Graves' hyperthyroidism and ophthalmopathy.

Here the sequenced sample was peripheral blood mononuclear cells (PBMCs), taken at new diagnosis, from a patient treated with antithyroid drugs. Receptors originate from a woman younger than 45 with Graves disease.

This clonotype appeared many times. The gene calls are TRBV5-1 and TRBJ2-3; the D gene could be TRBD1 or TRBD2 (5 bases each). Trimming pared 4 bases from V and 3 bases from J, leaving 12 bases between. There are 14 residues in the CDR3. The germline V gene has CDR1 SGHRS and CDR2 YFSETQ. CDR3 bases: TGCGCCAGCAGCGGGACCGCCACGACAGATACGCAGTATTTT. This sequence encodes CASSGTATTDTQYF.

This clonotype was counted ten times or more. CDR3 region: CASSLRGKNTEAFF. CDR3 nucleotide sequence: TGTGCCAGCAGTTTACGGGGGAAGAACACTGAAGCTTTCTTT. V gene TRBV12-3 or TRBV12-4 combines with J gene TRBJ1-1; D might be TRBD1 (5 bases). The CDR3 length is 14 residues. V was trimmed by 2 bases and J by 1 base, leaving 8 bases between them.

V is TRBV20-1 and J is TRBJ2-5; weak D call: TRBD2 (5 bases). The CDR3 has 15 amino acids. With 2 bases removed from V and 0 bases from J, the gap between germline ends came to 13 bases. The V gene's germline CDR1 is DFQATT and CDR2 SNEGSKA (reference sequence). The DNA of the CDR3 is TGCAGTGCTAGACCCCAACTAGACTACCAAGAGACCCAGTACTTC. Translated: CSARPQLDYQETQYF.

In this sample, this clonotype turned up many times. The V call is TRBV27, the J call TRBJ2-7; a weak D match, TRBD2 (5 bases). With 7 bases removed from V and 6 bases from J, the gap between germline ends came to 16 bases. The CDR3 covers 13 residues. Germline CDR1 MNHEY, CDR2 SMNVEV (reference sequence). The CDR3 bases are TGTGCCAGCAAGGGTTACGGGGATTCCGAGCAGTACTTC. Translation: CASKGYGDSEQYF.

This clonotype came up many times. The chain carries TRBV10-3 and TRBJ1-1, with D unresolved. This CDR3 contains 16 residues. Trimming cost V 0 bases and J 1 base, with 12 bases left between them. Germline CDR1 is ENHRY and CDR2 is SYGVKD. Here the CDR3 DNA reads TGTGCCATCAGTGAGTCAACATTAACCGGGAACACTGAAGCTTTCTTT. Its protein is CAISESTLTGNTEAFF.

Of note for this clonotype: A much larger clone sits a single nucleotide away, making a read error possible. The chain recombines TRBV20-1 with TRBJ2-3, with 9 positions matching TRBD2. The CDR3 has 15 amino acids. CDR1 and CDR2 (germline): DFQATT, SNEGSKA (reference sequence). The CDR3 DNA reads as TGCAGTGCTAGTCCAGCGGGAGGCTTCACAGATACGCGGTATTTT. Amino acid sequence: CSASPAGGFTDTRYF.

This clonotype was seen repeatedly, ten times or more. Written as DNA, the CDR3 is TGTGCCTGGAGTGTACAGGGTAGCACTGAAGCTTTCTTT. Translation gives CAWSVQGSTEAFF. The chain is built from TRBV30 and TRBJ1-1; D perhaps matches TRBD1 (6 bases). The CDR3 contains 13 residues. The germline V and J ends were trimmed by 0 bases and 4 bases, with 9 bases remaining between them. CDR1 is GTSNPN and CDR2 is SVGIG in the germline V gene (reference sequence).

The chain couples TRBV6-1 to TRBJ2-7; 7 nucleotides agree with TRBD1. The CDR3 runs to 14 residues. Germline V lookup: CDR1 MNHNS, CDR2 SASEGT. V was pared by 1 base and J by 2 bases, with 2 bases of the junction left unmatched. The CDR3 loop reads CASSEDRGTYEQYF. The CDR3 DNA is TGTGCCAGCAGTGAAGACAGGGGCACCTACGAGCAGTACTTC.

The V and J genes are TRBV3-1 and TRBJ2-1; D ambiguous. The CDR3 spans 11 residues. Germline CDR1 LGHDT, CDR2 YNNKEL (reference sequence). Trimming removed 0 bases from V and 15 bases from J, with 9 bases in between. The CDR3 nucleotides are TGTGCCAGCAGCCAAGAATCCCGGTCGTTCTTC. Translated, it gives CASSQESRSFF.

The count of this clonotype is one. One end of the junction is discordant with germline, which a read error may explain. The chain links TRBV19 to TRBJ1-5; TRBD1 is a possible D gene (5 bases). The CDR3 has 13 amino acids. Germline lookup yields CDR1 LNHDA and CDR2 SQIVND (reference sequence). The chain's CDR3 is CASSIFEGQPQRF. CDR3 bases: TGTGCCAGTAGTATATTCGAGGGGCAGCCCCAGCGTTTT.

About this clonotype: A single base separates this from a much larger clone, so it may be a read error. This chain connects TRBV12-5 to TRBJ1-2; perhaps TRBD1 as D (5 bases). V shed 6 bases and J shed 2 bases, with 7 bases lying between them. Germline CDR1 is LGHNT and CDR2 is FRNRAP. This CDR3 has 12 amino acids. The DNA for the CDR3 is TGTGCTAGTGGAGGGGACAACTATGGCTACACCTTC. The encoded protein is CASGGDNYGYTF. The variable domain in full, with the rest retrieved from reference TRBV12-5 and TRBJ1-2, is DARVTQTPRHKVTEMGQEVTMRCQPILGHNTVFWYRQTMMQGLELLAYFRNRAPLDDSGMPKDRFSAEMPDATLATLKIQPSEPRDSAVYFCASGGDNYGYTFGSGTRLTVV.

The gene calls are TRBV20-1 and TRBJ2-7; 10 bases are a match to TRBD2. V lost 0 bases, J lost 5 bases, and 10 bases stayed unmatched. The CDR3 is 16 amino acids. CDR1 and CDR2 (germline): DFQATT, SNEGSKA (reference sequence). This chain's CDR3 is CSARDLRLAGVNEQYF. DNA for the CDR3: TGCAGTGCTAGAGATCTTAGGCTAGCGGGAGTGAACGAGCAGTACTTC.

Comment on this clonotype: Given a far larger clone just one base away, this is likely a sequencing read error. The chain uses TRBV6-5 and TRBJ2-2, with D tentatively TRBD2 (6 bases). CDR1 MNHEY and CDR2 SVGAGI come from the germline V gene. CDR3 size: 13 residues. Here the CDR3 DNA reads TGTGCCAGCAGTGACTCGAACACCGGGGGGCTGTTTTTT. Translating it yields CASSDSNTGGLFF.

The rearrangement links TRBV5-1 to TRBJ1-4; D gene uncertain. V lost 0 bases, J lost 0 bases, and 18 bases lay in between. CDR3 length: 19 amino acids. CDR1 SGHRS and CDR2 YFSETQ come from the germline V gene. This CDR3 is CASSLGWAAGSPTNEKLFF. The CDR3 DNA follows: TGCGCCAGCAGCTTGGGCTGGGCCGCCGGGAGTCCAACTAATGAAAAACTGTTTTTT.

V usage is TRBV12-3 or TRBV12-4 and J usage is TRBJ1-2; TRBD1 matches 8 bases. The ends lost 6 bases at V and 8 bases at J; junction bases unmatched: 11. CDR3 size: 14 residues. CDR3: CASSHSLDRAGYTF. CDR3 DNA: TGTGCCAGCAGCCACTCCCTGGACAGGGCGGGCTACACCTTC.

This clonotype was recorded a few times. The chain combines TRBV2 with TRBJ1-2; D gene unclear. The CDR3 length is 14 residues. Germline CDR1 is SNHLY and CDR2 is FYNNEI. The V gene lost 3 bases and the J gene lost 4 bases, with 12 bases spanning the gap. The CDR3 loop reads CASSERSTFYGYTF. The CDR3 DNA is TGTGCCAGCAGTGAGAGGAGTACTTTCTATGGCTACACCTTC.

The chain couples TRBV6-1 to TRBJ1-5, with D possibly being TRBD1 (5 bases). Germline V gene sequence: CDR1 MNHNS, CDR2 SASEGT. The V end was cut by 5 bases, the J end by 5 bases, with 10 bases between. CDR3 length equals 13 residues. The CDR3: CASSRTGDQPQHF. As DNA, the CDR3 is TGTGCCAGCAGTCGTACAGGTGATCAGCCCCAGCATTTT.

This clonotype was counted ten times or more. CDR3 loop: CASSQDPASGGDTQYF. The CDR3, as DNA: TGTGCCAGCAGCCAAGATCCGGCTAGCGGGGGAGATACGCAGTATTTT. The chain couples TRBV3-1 to TRBJ2-3; 10 bases map to TRBD2. Looked up from germline, CDR1 is LGHDT and CDR2 is YNNKEL (reference sequence). The CDR3 sequence is 16 residues long. V shed 0 bases and J 5 bases; nucleotides not matched to a gene: 5.

The chain links TRBV3-1 to TRBJ1-6; D ambiguous. The CDR3 consists of 14 residues. CDR1 is LGHDT, CDR2 YNNKEL, per germline (reference sequence). The V and J ends lost 4 bases and 5 bases respectively, with 9 bases between them. In DNA, the CDR3 is TGTGCCAGCAGCCGGAGGGAAGATAATTCACCCCTCCACTTT. Amino acids: CASSRREDNSPLHF.

This clonotype occurred a few times. V gene TRBV6-1 combines with J gene TRBJ2-1; 11 nucleotides align to TRBD2. There are 18 residues in the CDR3. The V gene's germline CDR1 is MNHNS and CDR2 SASEGT. Losses at the gene ends were 7 bases for V and 6 bases for J; bases not matched to a gene: 17. The CDR3 loop reads CASTHGGLAGGLGNEQFF. The CDR3 DNA follows: TGTGCCAGCACTCACGGAGGGCTAGCGGGGGGCCTGGGCAATGAGCAGTTCTTC.

This clonotype was counted ten times or more. V and J are TRBV10-3 and TRBJ2-7; 13 positions agree with TRBD2. Germline CDR1 is ENHRY and CDR2 is SYGVKD. The CDR3 has 17 amino acids. Trimming took 3 bases from V and 5 from J; bases not matched to a gene: 10. CDR3: CAISDKSGLAGVDEQYF. The DNA for the CDR3 is TGTGCCATCAGTGACAAGTCCGGACTAGCGGGAGTCGACGAGCAGTACTTC.

In its sample, this clonotype was seen many times. The V and J genes are TRBV20-1 and TRBJ2-3; 11 bases map to TRBD2. In germline, CDR1 is DFQATT, CDR2 SNEGSKA (reference sequence). The CDR3 runs 17 residues. V lost 5 bases to trimming and J lost 1 base; unmatched junction nucleotides: 11. The DNA for the CDR3 is TGCAGTGCTCGTGGGACTAGCGGTATCTGGGGCACAGATACGCAGTATTTT. The encoded protein is CSARGTSGIWGTDTQYF.

The chain is built from TRBV20-1 and TRBJ2-7, with TRBD2 matching 15 bases. The CDR3 is 21 residues long. Germline CDR1 is DFQATT and CDR2 is SNEGSKA (reference sequence). V was clipped by 0 bases and J by 0 bases; unmatched bases: 15. The CDR3 region has the DNA TGCAGTGCTAGAGATCTGGGACTAGCGGGAGGACTAATTCGGAGCTCCTACGAGCAGTACTTC. Its protein product is CSARDLGLAGGLIRSSYEQYF.

This clonotype was detected many times. In nucleotides, the CDR3 is TGCAGTGCTGGTAGACCCGGGTCCCAAGAGACCCAGTACTTC. This sequence encodes CSAGRPGSQETQYF. The rearrangement uses TRBV20-1 and TRBJ2-5; D remains unclear. This CDR3 comprises 14 residues. With 5 bases removed from V and 1 base from J, the gap between germline ends came to 14 bases. The V gene's germline CDR1 is DFQATT and CDR2 SNEGSKA (reference sequence).

This clonotype was observed at least ten times. V is TRBV5-1 and J is TRBJ1-1; no reliable D call. V lost 7 bases, J lost 3 bases, and 13 bases lay in between. The CDR3 runs 13 residues. Germline CDR1 and CDR2: SGHRS and YFSETQ. The CDR3 protein is CASGELSDTEAFF. DNA of the CDR3: TGCGCCAGCGGAGAGCTATCGGACACTGAAGCTTTCTTT.

The chain uses TRBV30 and TRBJ2-6; D gene uncertain. This CDR3 has 14 residues. The V and J ends lost 0 bases and 9 bases respectively, with 12 bases between them. Germline assignment: CDR1 GTSNPN and CDR2 SVGIG (reference sequence). As DNA, the CDR3 is TGTGCCTGGAGTGTCTTCCAAAGAGTCAACGTCCTGACTTTC. Protein: CAWSVFQRVNVLTF.

At least ten counts were recorded for this clonotype. CDR3 amino acids: CASSLTGPLEAFF. The DNA of the CDR3 is TGTGCCAGCAGTTTAACCGGCCCCCTAGAAGCTTTCTTT. The gene calls are TRBV28 and TRBJ1-1; no clear D gene. Germline lookup yields CDR1 MDHEN and CDR2 SYDVKM. The V and J ends lost 2 bases and 8 bases respectively, with 12 bases between them. CDR3 length: 13 residues.